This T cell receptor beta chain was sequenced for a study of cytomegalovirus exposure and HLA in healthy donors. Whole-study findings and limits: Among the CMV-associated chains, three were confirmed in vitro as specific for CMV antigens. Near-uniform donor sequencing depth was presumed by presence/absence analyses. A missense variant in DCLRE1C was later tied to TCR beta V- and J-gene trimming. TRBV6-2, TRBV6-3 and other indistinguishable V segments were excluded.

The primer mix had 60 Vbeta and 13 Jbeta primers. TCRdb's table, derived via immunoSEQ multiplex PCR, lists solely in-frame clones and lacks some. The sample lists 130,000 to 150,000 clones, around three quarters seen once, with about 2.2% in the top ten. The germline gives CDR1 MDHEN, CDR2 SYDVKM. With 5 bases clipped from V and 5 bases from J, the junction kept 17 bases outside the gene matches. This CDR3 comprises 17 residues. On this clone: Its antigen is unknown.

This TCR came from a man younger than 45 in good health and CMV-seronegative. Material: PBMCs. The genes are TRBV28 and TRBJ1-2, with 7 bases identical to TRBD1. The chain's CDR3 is CASSPGQAPLAFYGYTF. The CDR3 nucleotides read TGTGCCAGCAGTCCTGGACAGGCCCCGCTTGCGTTTTATGGCTACACCTTC.